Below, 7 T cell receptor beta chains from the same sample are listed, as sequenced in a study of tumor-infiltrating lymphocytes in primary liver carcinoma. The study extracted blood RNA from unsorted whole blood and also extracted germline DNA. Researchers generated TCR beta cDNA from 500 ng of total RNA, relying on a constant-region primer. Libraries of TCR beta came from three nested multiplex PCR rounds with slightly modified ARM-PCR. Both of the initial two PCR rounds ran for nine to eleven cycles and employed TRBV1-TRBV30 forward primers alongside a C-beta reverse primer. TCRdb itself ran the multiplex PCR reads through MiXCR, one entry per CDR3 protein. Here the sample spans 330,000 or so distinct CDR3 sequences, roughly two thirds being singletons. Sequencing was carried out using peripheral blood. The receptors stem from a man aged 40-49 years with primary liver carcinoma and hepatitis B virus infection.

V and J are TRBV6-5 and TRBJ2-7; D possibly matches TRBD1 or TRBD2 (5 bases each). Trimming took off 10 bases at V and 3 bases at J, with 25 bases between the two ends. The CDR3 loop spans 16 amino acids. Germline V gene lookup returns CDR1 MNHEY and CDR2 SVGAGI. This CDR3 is CAISRTRGEGFYEQYF. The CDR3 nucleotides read TGTGCCATCAGCCGCACCCGAGGAGAGGGGTTCTACGAGCAGTACTTC.

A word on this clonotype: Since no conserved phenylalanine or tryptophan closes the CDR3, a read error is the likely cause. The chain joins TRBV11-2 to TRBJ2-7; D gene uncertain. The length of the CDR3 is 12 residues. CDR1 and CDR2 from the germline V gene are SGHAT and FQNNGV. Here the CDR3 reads CASSPWGYEQYL. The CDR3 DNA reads TGCGCCAGCAGCCCATGGGGATACGAGCAGTACTTA.

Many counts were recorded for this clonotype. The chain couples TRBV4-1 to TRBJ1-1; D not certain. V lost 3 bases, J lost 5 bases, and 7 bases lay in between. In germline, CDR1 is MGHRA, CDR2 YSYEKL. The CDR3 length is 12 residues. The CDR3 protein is CASSQGYTEAFF. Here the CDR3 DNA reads TGCGCCAGCAGCCAGGGTTATACTGAAGCTTTCTTT.

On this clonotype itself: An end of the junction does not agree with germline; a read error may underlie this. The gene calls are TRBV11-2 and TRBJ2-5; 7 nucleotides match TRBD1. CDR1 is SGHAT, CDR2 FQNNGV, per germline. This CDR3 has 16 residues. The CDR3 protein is CVSSFDLTGSSGTQYF. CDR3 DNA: TGTGTCAGCAGCTTCGACTTGACAGGGTCATCAGGGACCCAGTACTTC.

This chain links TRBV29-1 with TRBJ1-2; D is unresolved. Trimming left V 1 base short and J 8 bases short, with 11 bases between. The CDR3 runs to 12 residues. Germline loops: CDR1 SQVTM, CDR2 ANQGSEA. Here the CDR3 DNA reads TGCAGCGTTGAAGTACCTAGTCTGGGCTACACCTTC. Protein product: CSVEVPSLGYTF. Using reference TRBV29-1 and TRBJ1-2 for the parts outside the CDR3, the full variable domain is SAVISQKPSRDICQRGTSLTIQCQVDSQVTMMFWYRQQPGQSLTLIATANQGSEATYESGFVIDKFPISRPNLTFSTLTVSNMSPEDSSIYLCSVEVPSLGYTFGSGTRLTVV.

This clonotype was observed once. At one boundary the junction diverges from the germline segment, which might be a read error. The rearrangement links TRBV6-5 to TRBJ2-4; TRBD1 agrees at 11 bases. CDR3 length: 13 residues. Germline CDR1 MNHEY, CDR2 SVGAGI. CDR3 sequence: CTISRYGQGARWF. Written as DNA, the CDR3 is TGTACCATCAGTCGATACGGACAGGGGGCGCGTTGGTTC.

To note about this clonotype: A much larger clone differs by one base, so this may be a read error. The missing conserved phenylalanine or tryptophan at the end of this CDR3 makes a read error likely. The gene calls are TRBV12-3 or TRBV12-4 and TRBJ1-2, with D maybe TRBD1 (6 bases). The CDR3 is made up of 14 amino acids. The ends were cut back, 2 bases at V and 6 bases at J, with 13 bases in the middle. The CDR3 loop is CASSLYRGQNGYTL. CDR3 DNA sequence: TGTGCCAGCAGTTTATACCGGGGGCAAAATGGCTACACCTTA.